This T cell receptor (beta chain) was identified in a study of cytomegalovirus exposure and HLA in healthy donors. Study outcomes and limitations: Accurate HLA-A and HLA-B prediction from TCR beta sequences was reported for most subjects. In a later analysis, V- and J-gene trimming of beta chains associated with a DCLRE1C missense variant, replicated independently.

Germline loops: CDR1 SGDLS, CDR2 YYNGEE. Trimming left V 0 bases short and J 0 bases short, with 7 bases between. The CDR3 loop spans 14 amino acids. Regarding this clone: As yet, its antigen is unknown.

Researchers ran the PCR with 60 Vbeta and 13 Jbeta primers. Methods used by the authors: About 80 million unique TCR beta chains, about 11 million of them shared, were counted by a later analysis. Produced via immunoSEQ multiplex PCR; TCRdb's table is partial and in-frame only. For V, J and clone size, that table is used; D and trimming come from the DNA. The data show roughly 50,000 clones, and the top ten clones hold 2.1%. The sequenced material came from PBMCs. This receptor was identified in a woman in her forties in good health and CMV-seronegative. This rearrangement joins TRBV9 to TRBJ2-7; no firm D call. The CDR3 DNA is TGTGCCAGCAGCGTAGACAGCCACTCCTACGAGCAGTACTTC. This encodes CASSVDSHSYEQYF.